The 14 T cell receptor beta chains below all came from one sample that was sequenced in a study of T cell responses to AZD1222 COVID-19 vaccine. Only in-frame clones appear in the TCRdb table, and some are missing; sequencing was by immunoSEQ multiplex PCR. The profile shows 180,000 or so clones, roughly 94% of them singletons. This sample comprised peripheral blood, obtained on day 0 of AZD1222 vaccination. The receptors derive from an adult in good health.

This clone was seen a handful of times. This rearrangement joins TRBV30 to TRBJ1-1, with unresolved D. V lost 4 bases to trimming and J lost 3 bases, with 9 bases between them. CDR1 is GTSNPN, CDR2 SVGIG, per germline (reference sequence). The CDR3 extends over 12 amino acids. As DNA, the CDR3 is TGTGCCTGGATTAAAGGCGACACTGAAGCTTTCTTT. Residues: CAWIKGDTEAFF.

Note on this clone: Sequence at one end of the junction differs from germline and may be a read error. The V call is TRBV29-1, the J call TRBJ1-2; 7 nucleotides match TRBD1. Germline loops: CDR1 SQVTM, CDR2 ANQGSEA. The CDR3 extends over 13 amino acids. This chain's CDR3 is CSVEDRVAYGYTF. CDR3 DNA sequence: TGCAGCGTCGAAGACAGGGTCGCCTATGGCTACACCTTC. Drawing the rest from reference TRBV29-1 and TRBJ1-2, the complete variable domain is SAVISQKPSRDICQRGTSLTIQCQVDSQVTMMFWYRQQPGQSLTLIATANQGSEATYESGFVIDKFPISRPNLTFSTLTVSNMSPEDSSIYLCSVEDRVAYGYTFGSGTRLTVV.

This clone has just a few counts. This sequence joins TRBV6-6 and TRBJ1-5; D is uncertain. The V gene lost 2 bases and the J gene lost 5 bases, with 13 bases spanning the gap. The CDR3 extends over 15 amino acids. Germline V gene sequence: CDR1 MNHNY, CDR2 SVGAGI (reference sequence). CDR3 sequence: CASSYGPFPYQPQHF. The CDR3 bases are TGTGCCAGCAGTTACGGGCCTTTCCCCTATCAGCCCCAGCATTTT.

Details on this clone: The junction shows a germline mismatch at one end, possibly a read error. The V gene is TRBV2, the J gene TRBJ1-1; D call uncertain. CDR1 and CDR2 from the germline V gene are SNHLY and FYNNEI. The CDR3 has 12 residues. The CDR3 sequence is CASSEVGREALF. CDR3 nucleotides: TGTGCCAGCAGTGAAGTTGGACGCGAAGCCCTCTTT.

The chain employs TRBV30 and TRBJ2-2; D is undetermined. This CDR3 spans 13 amino acids. Trimming left V 0 bases short and J 3 bases short, with 5 bases between. Germline V gene lookup returns CDR1 GTSNPN and CDR2 SVGIG (reference sequence). Here the CDR3 DNA reads TGTGCCTGGAGTGTATGGGACACCGGGGAGCTGTTTTTT. Amino acids: CAWSVWDTGELFF. The whole variable domain, remainder taken from reference TRBV30 and TRBJ2-2, is SQTIHQWPATLVQPVGSPLSLECTVEGTSNPNLYWYRQAAGRGLQLLFYSVGIGQISSEVPQNLSASRPQDRQFILSSKKLLLSDSGFYLCAWSVWDTGELFFGEGSRLTVL.

CDR3 DNA: TGCAGCGCCAACGCCGGTGGACTAGCGGGAGGATCCTACAATGAGCAGTTCTTC. Encoded protein: CSANAGGLAGGSYNEQFF. This chain connects TRBV29-1 to TRBJ2-1; TRBD2 agrees at 14 bases. The CDR3 is 18 amino acids. Losses at the gene ends were 7 bases for V and 1 base for J; bases not matched to a gene: 12. Germline CDR1 is SQVTM and CDR2 is ANQGSEA.

J is TRBJ2-2 and V is TRBV14; 13 nucleotides match TRBD2. This CDR3 has 16 residues. J was trimmed by 4 bases and V by 4 bases; bases with no gene match: 3. Germline V gene lookup returns CDR1 SGHDN and CDR2 FVKESK. The CDR3 nucleotides read TGTGCCAGCAGCCGGACTAGCGGGAGTATCACCGGGGAGCTGTTTTTT. Amino acids: CASSRTSGSITGELFF. The full variable domain, completed using reference TRBV14 and TRBJ2-2, is EAGVTQFPSHSVIEKGQTVTLRCDPISGHDNLYWYRRVMGKEIKFLLHFVKESKQDESGMPNNRFLAERTGGTYSTLKVQPAELEDSGVYFCASSRTSGSITGELFFGEGSRLTVL.

The rearrangement joins TRBV3-1 (or the pseudogene TRBV3-2) to TRBJ2-5; 7 positions agree with TRBD2. Germline CDR1 LGHDT, CDR2 YNNKEL (reference sequence). The CDR3 totals 15 residues. Trimming at V came to 0 bases and at J to 4 bases, leaving 5 bases not matched to a gene. The CDR3 spells CASSQETSRGETQYF. The CDR3 bases are TGTGCCAGCAGCCAAGAGACTAGCCGGGGAGAGACCCAGTACTTC.

The chain recombines TRBV27 with TRBJ2-7; 9 nucleotides align to TRBD2. From germline, CDR1 is MNHEY and CDR2 SMNVEV (reference sequence). With V trimmed by 5 bases and J by 4 bases, 6 bases remained unmatched. The CDR3 has 14 residues. The CDR3 DNA follows: TGTGCCAGCAGTCTCCTAGCGGGACGTTACGAGCAGTACTTC. Translation: CASSLLAGRYEQYF.

The chain is built from TRBV27 and TRBJ1-2; D unresolved. V lost 2 bases to trimming and J lost 9 bases, with 16 bases between them. Germline CDR1 is MNHEY and CDR2 is SMNVEV (reference sequence). The CDR3 runs 14 residues. CDR3 loop: CASSLSGVFRRYTF. The CDR3 bases are TGTGCCAGCAGTTTAAGCGGGGTCTTTCGGCGCTACACCTTC.

The chain has TRBV9 and TRBJ2-7, with TRBD2 as a possible D gene (5 bases). V was clipped by 2 bases and J by 1 base, with 10 bases between them. This CDR3 spans 14 amino acids. CDR1 and CDR2 from the germline V gene are SGDLS and YYNGEE. CDR3 coding DNA: TGTGCCAGCAGCGTCGGCGGGTCGTCCTACGAGCAGTACTTC. This encodes CASSVGGSSYEQYF.

This chain uses TRBV6-1 with TRBJ1-1; D is unresolved. The V gene's germline CDR1 is MNHNS and CDR2 SASEGT. V lost 2 bases, J lost 2 bases, and 9 bases lay in between. CDR3 length equals 14 residues. The DNA of the CDR3 is TGTGCCAGCAGTGAACTAAGGCCAAACACTGAAGCTTTCTTT. Translation gives CASSELRPNTEAFF.

For the CDR3, the DNA is TGTGCCATCAGTGCAGGGCCGGGTCAGCCCCAGCATTTT. Translated, it gives CAISAGPGQPQHF. The rearrangement links TRBV10-3 to TRBJ1-5; D perhaps matches TRBD1 (5 bases). V dropped 4 bases and J dropped 6 bases, with 10 bases sitting between them. This CDR3 contains 13 residues. CDR1 and CDR2 from the germline V gene are ENHRY and SYGVKD.

The chain carries TRBV19 and TRBJ2-1; D unresolved. This CDR3 is built from 12 residues. The germline gives CDR1 LNHDA, CDR2 SQIVND (reference sequence). V dropped 7 bases and J dropped 6 bases, with 10 bases sitting between them. Written as DNA, the CDR3 is TGTGCCAGTAAGTCGGGCGGCAATGAGCAGTTCTTC. Translated, it gives CASKSGGNEQFF.